Listed below are T cell receptor beta chains from one sample, sequenced in a study of blood T cell repertoires in COVID-19. Sequenced by immunoSEQ multiplex PCR; TCRdb stores in-frame clones only, minus some. The profile shows over 45,000 clones, about nine tenths of them singletons. The specimen was peripheral blood. These receptors came from a man aged 65-85 years with acute or convalescent COVID-19. CDR3s include the opening cysteine and the closing phenylalanine or tryptophan.

v_gene	j_gene	CDR3aa
TRBV6-1	TRBJ2-7	CASSDIYEQYF
TRBV7-6	TRBJ2-7	CASSFQAGALYEQYF
TRBV2	TRBJ2-7	CASSGQHYEQYF
TRBV6-5	TRBJ1-5	CASTDRAYQPQHF
TRBV11-2	TRBJ1-2	CASSLRQGWNYGYTF
TRBV6-5	TRBJ1-2	CASSYTGQGAGYTF
TRBV6-6	TRBJ1-4	CASSRGSGQPLATNEKLFF
TRBV6-6	TRBJ1-2	CASSSPTGTKDGYTF
TRBV3-1/TRBV3-2	TRBJ1-3	CASGPGLDLFGRKSGNTIYF
TRBV19	TRBJ2-5	CASSMGGGPQETQYF
TRBV3-1/TRBV3-2	TRBJ1-1	CASSHVGTQIMNTEAFF
TRBV7-6	TRBJ2-5	CASSLERGALRTQYF
TRBV4-1	TRBJ2-7	CASSQALGAVAYEQYF
TRBV18	TRBJ2-7	CASSPLTEGHEQYF
TRBV6-4	TRBJ2-2	CASSGTDTGELFF
TRBV18	TRBJ2-1	CASSPAPRSEQFF
TRBV7-2	TRBJ2-5	CASSLNPGTGGRETQYF
TRBV4-1	TRBJ2-5	CASSQAGQGMETQYF
TRBV10-3	TRBJ2-7	CAISDHGGQNSYEQYF
TRBV13	TRBJ1-4	CASSLGQGGEKLFF
TRBV19	TRBJ2-7	CASTGTSSSEQYF
TRBV27	TRBJ2-5	CASSWGGQETQYF
TRBV7-6	TRBJ2-7	CASSPRPGQGAYEQYF
TRBV2	TRBJ1-4	CASIAGAGQSNEKLFF
TRBV28	TRBJ1-1	CASLMNTEAFF
TRBV5-6	TRBJ2-7	CASSRGGLAATYEQYF
TRBV3-1/TRBV3-2	TRBJ2-7	CASSQGTQDSSYEQYF
TRBV6-5	TRBJ1-4	CASSPGHFNEKLFF
TRBV6-2/TRBV6-3	TRBJ1-5	CASSYSGGRGNQPQHF
TRBV18	TRBJ1-5	CASSPLWEQPQHF
TRBV3-1/TRBV3-2	TRBJ1-5	CASSSAAGGNQPQHF
TRBV5-6	TRBJ2-7	CASSLGPTGTYEQYF
TRBV2	TRBJ1-1	CASSAGGAWNTEAFF
TRBV6-5	TRBJ1-1	CASSYMQGMNTEAFF
TRBV7-2	TRBJ1-2	CATSAPQDIYGYTF
TRBV23-1	TRBJ1-1	CASSNPGTGGFLDTEAFF
TRBV27	TRBJ2-1	CASSLLGQRIISVDNEQFF
TRBV5-4	TRBJ2-2	CASTDRDRTGELFF
TRBV6-4	TRBJ2-7	CASSGTYEQYF
TRBV5-1	TRBJ2-5	CASSFLAGQETQYF
TRBV5-5	TRBJ1-4	CASSPGQATNEKLFF
TRBV7-9	TRBJ1-4	CASSLAKPGGLFF
TRBV11-2	TRBJ2-7	CASSLMGGKGYEQYF
TRBV7-6	TRBJ2-3	CASSPWERGGPTDTQYF
TRBV7-6	TRBJ2-1	CASSSGTGGLNEQFF
TRBV3-1/TRBV3-2	TRBJ2-7	CASSQAGQGGNEQYF
TRBV30	TRBJ2-3	CAWSGGVTDTQYF
TRBV7-9	TRBJ2-1	CASSFTAGGNEQFF
TRBV5-1	TRBJ2-3	CASSAGDLSTDTQYF
TRBV24-1	TRBJ1-1	CATSERTGRGAFF
TRBV18	TRBJ1-5	CASSPASNQPQHF
TRBV10-2	TRBJ1-5	CASSELSNQPQHF
TRBV10-3	TRBJ1-3	CAISESGKQGSSGNTIYF
TRBV9	TRBJ2-5	CASSTGIQETQYF
TRBV6-2/TRBV6-3	TRBJ2-3	CASSSADTQYF
TRBV2	TRBJ1-5	CASKLSNQPQHF
TRBV6-4	TRBJ1-2	CASKLHGQGGNYGYTF
TRBV14	TRBJ1-6	CASSSSWSRSRGSPLHF